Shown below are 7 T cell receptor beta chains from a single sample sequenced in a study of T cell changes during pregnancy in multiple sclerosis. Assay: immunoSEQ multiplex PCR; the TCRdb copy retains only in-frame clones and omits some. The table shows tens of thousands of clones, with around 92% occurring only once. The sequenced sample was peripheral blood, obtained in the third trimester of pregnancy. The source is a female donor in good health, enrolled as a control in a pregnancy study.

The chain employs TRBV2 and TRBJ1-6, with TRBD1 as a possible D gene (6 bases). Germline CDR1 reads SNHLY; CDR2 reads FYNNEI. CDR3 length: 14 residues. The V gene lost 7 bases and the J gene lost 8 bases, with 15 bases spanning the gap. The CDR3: CASKRRTADSPLHF. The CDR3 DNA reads TGTGCCAGCAAGCGCAGGACAGCCGATTCACCCCTCCACTTT.

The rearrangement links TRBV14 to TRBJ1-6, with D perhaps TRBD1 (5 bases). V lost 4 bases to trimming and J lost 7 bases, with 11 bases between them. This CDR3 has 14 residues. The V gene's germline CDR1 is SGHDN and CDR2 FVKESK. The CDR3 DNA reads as TGTGCCAGCAGCCTGACAGCTGGGAATTCACCCCTCCACTTT. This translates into CASSLTAGNSPLHF.

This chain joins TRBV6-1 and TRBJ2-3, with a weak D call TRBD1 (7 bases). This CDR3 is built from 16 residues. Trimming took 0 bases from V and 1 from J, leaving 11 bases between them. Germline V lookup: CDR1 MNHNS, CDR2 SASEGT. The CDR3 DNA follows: TGTGCCAGCAGTGAAGCGCAGGGGGAGGGCACAGATACGCAGTATTTT. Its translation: CASSEAQGEGTDTQYF.

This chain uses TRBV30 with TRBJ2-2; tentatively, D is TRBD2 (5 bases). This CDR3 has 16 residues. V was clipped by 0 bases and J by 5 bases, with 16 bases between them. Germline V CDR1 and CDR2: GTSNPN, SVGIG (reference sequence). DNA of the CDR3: TGTGCCTGGAGTGTACTAGAACAGATGCATACCGGGGAGCTGTTTTTT. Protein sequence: CAWSVLEQMHTGELFF. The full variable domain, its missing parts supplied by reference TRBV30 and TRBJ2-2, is SQTIHQWPATLVQPVGSPLSLECTVEGTSNPNLYWYRQAAGRGLQLLFYSVGIGQISSEVPQNLSASRPQDRQFILSSKKLLLSDSGFYLCAWSVLEQMHTGELFFGEGSRLTVL.

The CDR3 DNA is TGCGCCAGCAGCTGGGGACTGACGAACACTGAAGCTTTCTTT. It translates to CASSWGLTNTEAFF. The rearrangement joins TRBV5-1 to TRBJ1-1, with a possible D match to TRBD1 (5 bases). The V end lost 3 bases, the J end lost 1 base, and 10 bases lay between the germline ends. Germline CDR1 and CDR2: SGHRS and YFSETQ. The length of the CDR3 is 14 residues.

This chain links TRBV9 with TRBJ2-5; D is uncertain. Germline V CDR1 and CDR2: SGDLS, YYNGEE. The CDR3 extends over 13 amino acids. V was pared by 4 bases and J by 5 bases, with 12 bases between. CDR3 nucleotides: TGTGCCAGCAGCCTTGAAGGAGTGGAGACCCAGTACTTC. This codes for CASSLEGVETQYF.

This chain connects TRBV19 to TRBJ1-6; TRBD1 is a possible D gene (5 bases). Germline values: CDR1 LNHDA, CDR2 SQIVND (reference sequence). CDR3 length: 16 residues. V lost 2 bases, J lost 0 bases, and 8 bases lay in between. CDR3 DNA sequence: TGTGCCAGTAGTATAAGGACATACTCCTATAATTCACCCCTCCACTTT. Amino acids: CASSIRTYSYNSPLHF.